One and the same sample provided the 24 T cell receptor beta chains below, sequenced in a study of blood T cell repertoires in COVID-19. Only in-frame clones appear in the TCRdb table, and some are missing; sequencing was by immunoSEQ multiplex PCR. Of some 250,000 clones detected, around 92% appear once; the ten largest clones hold roughly 4%. Sequencing input: PBMCs or T cells enriched from blood (not recorded which). Receptors were obtained from a woman in her 30s with acute COVID-19.

The genes are TRBV19 and TRBJ2-5, with TRBD1 matching over 7 bases. The CDR3 length is 14 residues. V trimming: 7 bases; J trimming: 5 bases; junction bases outside the gene matches: 10. Germline values: CDR1 LNHDA, CDR2 SQIVND (reference sequence). CDR3 bases: TGTGCCAGTAACCCCCGGGACAGTGAGGAGACCCAGTACTTC. This translates into CASNPRDSEETQYF.

The CDR3: CASSPFDRPNYGYTF. CDR3 nucleotides: TGTGCCAGCAGTCCCTTCGACAGACCTAACTATGGCTACACCTTC. The chain joins TRBV28 to TRBJ1-2; a possible D gene is TRBD1 (5 bases). Germline CDR1 MDHEN, CDR2 SYDVKM. The CDR3 has 15 residues. Trimming pared 5 bases from V and 0 bases from J, leaving 13 bases between.

V gene TRBV7-8 combines with J gene TRBJ1-1; no reliable D call. The germline V gene encodes CDR1 SGHVS and CDR2 FQNEAQ. The CDR3 is 14 amino acids. The V end was cut by 5 bases, the J end by 6 bases, with 16 bases between. CDR3 sequence reads: CASSPSRVEAEAFF. The CDR3 DNA reads as TGTGCCAGCAGCCCTTCCCGGGTAGAGGCTGAAGCTTTCTTT.

To note about this clone: A read error may account for a junction end that differs from germline. CDR3 bases: TGCGCCAGCAGCCGGGACAGGGGCTCCCACGAGCAGTACTTC. Amino acids: CASSRDRGSHEQYF. The gene calls are TRBV4-1 and TRBJ2-7, with 10 bases aligning to TRBD1. Looked up from germline, CDR1 is MGHRA and CDR2 is YSYEKL. The CDR3 is 14 residues long.

The chain has TRBV6-5 and TRBJ1-2, with TRBD1 matching 7 bases. This CDR3 region has 16 residues. CDR1 is MNHEY, CDR2 SVGAGI, per germline. The V gene end was trimmed by 2 bases and the J gene end by 5 bases; junction bases not matched to a gene: 11. Here the CDR3 DNA reads TGTGCCAGCAGTTACCCCAAACCGACAGGGACGTATGGCTACACCTTC. Protein: CASSYPKPTGTYGYTF.

The genes are TRBV27 and TRBJ1-2, with 9 bases lining up with TRBD1. The CDR3 totals 13 residues. V shed 4 bases and J 6 bases; nucleotides not matched to a gene: 3. In germline, CDR1 is MNHEY, CDR2 SMNVEV (reference sequence). CDR3 residues: CASSWTGAHGYTF. Written as DNA, the CDR3 is TGTGCCAGCAGTTGGACAGGGGCACATGGCTACACCTTC.

V usage is TRBV4-2 and J usage is TRBJ1-4; 7 bases are a match to TRBD1. Losses at the gene ends were 2 bases for V and 4 bases for J; bases not matched to a gene: 1. The germline gives CDR1 LGHNA, CDR2 YNFKEQ. This CDR3 has 14 amino acids. The CDR3 sequence: CASSQQGGNEKLFF. The CDR3 DNA is TGTGCCAGCAGCCAACAGGGGGGTAATGAAAAACTGTTTTTT.

V is TRBV6-2 or TRBV6-3 and J is TRBJ1-5; D unresolved. The ends were cut back, 4 bases at V and 0 bases at J, with 7 bases in the middle. Germline CDR1 MNHEY, CDR2 SVGEGT. The length of the CDR3 is 14 residues. The CDR3 DNA is TGTGCCAGCAGTTTGTCGTATAGCAATCAGCCCCAGCATTTT. Its translation: CASSLSYSNQPQHF.

This chain links TRBV6-5 with TRBJ2-7, with TRBD1 matching 7 bases. CDR3 size: 14 residues. Germline V gives CDR1 MNHEY, CDR2 SVGAGI. V trimming: 2 bases; J trimming: 1 base; junction bases outside the gene matches: 2. CDR3 sequence reads: CASSYGQVSYEQYF. The CDR3 DNA follows: TGTGCCAGCAGTTACGGACAGGTATCCTACGAGCAGTACTTC.

This rearrangement joins TRBV4-1 to TRBJ2-6, with 9 bases that match TRBD1. This CDR3 comprises 16 residues. Trimming at V came to 5 bases and at J to 2 bases, leaving 4 bases not matched to a gene. CDR1 is MGHRA, CDR2 YSYEKL, per germline. The CDR3 region has the DNA TGCGCCAGCAGCTTGGGACAGGGAGCTGGGGCCAACGTCCTGACTTTC. Protein sequence: CASSLGQGAGANVLTF.

The rearrangement joins TRBV9 to TRBJ2-2, with TRBD2 identical over 8 bases. With V trimmed by 4 bases and J by 6 bases, 8 bases remained unmatched. The CDR3 has 15 amino acids. Germline loops: CDR1 SGDLS, CDR2 YYNGEE. This chain's CDR3 is CASSPSGGPAGELFF. CDR3 DNA: TGTGCCAGCAGCCCCAGCGGGGGCCCAGCCGGGGAGCTGTTTTTT.

The rearrangement uses TRBV5-6 and TRBJ2-7; 9 bases are a match to TRBD1. V shed 4 bases, J shed 3 bases, and the junction held 11 bases outside the gene matches. This CDR3 has 16 amino acids. Germline assignment: CDR1 SGHDT and CDR2 YYEEEE. CDR3 loop: CASSAGQGIMGYEQYF. In DNA form, the CDR3 reads TGTGCCAGCAGCGCGGGACAGGGAATAATGGGCTACGAGCAGTACTTC.

This chain uses TRBV27 with TRBJ2-1; D is ambiguous. In germline, CDR1 is MNHEY, CDR2 SMNVEV (reference sequence). Trimming cost V 1 base and J 4 bases, with 11 bases left between them. This CDR3 is built from 15 residues. The CDR3 is CASSLLNKLYNEQFF. In nucleotides, the CDR3 is TGTGCCAGCAGTTTATTAAATAAACTGTACAATGAGCAGTTCTTC.

The V call is TRBV30, the J call TRBJ2-1; D is possibly TRBD2 (7 bases). Germline lookup yields CDR1 GTSNPN and CDR2 SVGIG (reference sequence). V lost 0 bases and J lost 6, with 27 bases in between. This CDR3 comprises 19 residues. The CDR3 DNA follows: TGTGCCTGGAGTGTACGAGCCATTAGCGTGGGGGGGCCCGGCAATGAGCAGTTCTTC. Protein sequence: CAWSVRAISVGGPGNEQFF. The full variable domain, its missing parts supplied by reference TRBV30 and TRBJ2-1, is SQTIHQWPATLVQPVGSPLSLECTVEGTSNPNLYWYRQAAGRGLQLLFYSVGIGQISSEVPQNLSASRPQDRQFILSSKKLLLSDSGFYLCAWSVRAISVGGPGNEQFFGPGTRLTVL.

This clone is a singleton in its sample. V gene TRBV9 combines with J gene TRBJ1-2; no clear D. Per the germline V gene, CDR1 is SGDLS and CDR2 is YYNGEE. V shed 2 bases and J shed 3 bases, with 20 bases lying between them. This CDR3 contains 17 residues. In nucleotides, the CDR3 is TGTGCCAGCAGCGTCAATTCGGGTCCCTCTTCCGACTATGGCTACACCTTC. Translation: CASSVNSGPSSDYGYTF.

V gene TRBV7-2 combines with J gene TRBJ1-1, with unresolved D. The CDR3 covers 13 residues. The ends were cut back, 7 bases at V and 8 bases at J, with 17 bases in the middle. From germline, CDR1 is SGHTA and CDR2 FQGNSA. The CDR3 sequence is CASNNPARSEAFF. DNA for the CDR3: TGTGCCAGCAACAACCCTGCACGGAGCGAAGCTTTCTTT.

The genes are TRBV5-1 and TRBJ2-7; the D gene is possibly TRBD1 (6 bases). V lost 4 bases to trimming and J lost 4 bases, with 12 bases between them. The CDR3 length is 13 residues. In germline, CDR1 is SGHRS, CDR2 YFSETQ. This CDR3 reads CASSAGQIYEQYF. CDR3 sequence (DNA): TGCGCCAGCAGCGCCGGACAGATTTACGAGCAGTACTTC.

This chain uses TRBV4-1 with TRBJ1-2; maybe TRBD1 (5 bases). Per germline, CDR1 MGHRA and CDR2 YSYEKL. This CDR3 region has 15 residues. The V end was cut by 6 bases, the J end by 4 bases, with 18 bases between. CDR3 region: CASRGDSQASYGYTF. The DNA for the CDR3 is TGCGCCAGCAGGGGGGACTCCCAGGCGTCCTATGGCTACACCTTC.

The V and J genes are TRBV10-1 and TRBJ1-1; TRBD1 matches 7 bases. Losses at the gene ends were 3 bases for V and 5 bases for J; bases not matched to a gene: 3. The germline CDR1 and CDR2 sequences are WNHNN and SYGVQD (reference sequence). The CDR3 spans 13 residues. The CDR3 here is CASSDRGRTEAFF. The CDR3 coding sequence is TGCGCCAGCAGTGATAGGGGGCGAACTGAAGCTTTCTTT.

Comments on this clone: In the same sample, other DNA sequences code for this CDR3. The V and J genes are TRBV5-1 and TRBJ1-2; D unresolved. Germline CDR1 is SGHRS and CDR2 is YFSETQ. The V gene lost 0 bases and the J gene lost 0 bases, with 6 bases spanning the gap. This CDR3 has 14 amino acids. CDR3 loop: CASSLVGANYGYTF. Here the CDR3 DNA reads TGCGCCAGCAGCTTGGTAGGAGCTAACTATGGCTACACCTTC. The whole variable domain, filled in from reference TRBV5-1 and TRBJ1-2, reads KAGVTQTPRYLIKTRGQQVTLSCSPISGHRSVSWYQQTPGQGLQFLFEYFSETQRNKGNFPGRFSGRQFSNSRSEMNVSTLELGDSALYLCASSLVGANYGYTFGSGTRLTVV.

A single count supports this clone. The chain couples TRBV7-9 to TRBJ2-1; weak D call: TRBD2 (5 bases). The V and J ends lost 5 bases and 4 bases respectively, with 15 bases between them. This CDR3 spans 15 amino acids. The germline gives CDR1 SEHNR, CDR2 FQNEAQ (reference sequence). This CDR3 reads CASSPRASPYNEQFF. DNA for the CDR3: TGTGCCAGCAGCCCGAGGGCTAGCCCGTACAATGAGCAGTTCTTC. The complete variable domain, with remaining parts taken from reference TRBV7-9 and TRBJ2-1, reads DTGVSQNPRHKITKRGQNVTFRCDPISEHNRLYWYRQTLGQGPEFLTYFQNEAQLEKSRLLSDRFSAERPKGSFSTLEIQRTEQGDSAMYLCASSPRASPYNEQFFGPGTRLTVL.

J is TRBJ1-1 and V is TRBV18; 7 bases agree with TRBD1. This CDR3 has 18 amino acids. V gave up 3 bases and J gave up 7 bases; unmatched junction bases: 20. Germline CDR1 and CDR2: KGHSH and LQKENI. The CDR3 sequence is CASSPELDRALAYGEAFF. CDR3 DNA sequence: TGTGCCAGCTCACCGGAATTAGACAGGGCCTTAGCCTATGGTGAAGCTTTCTTT.

The chain combines TRBV5-1 with TRBJ2-3, with 13 nucleotides matching TRBD2. The CDR3 sequence is 16 residues long. The germline gives CDR1 SGHRS, CDR2 YFSETQ. The V and J ends lost 0 bases and 4 bases, in that order; junction bases with no gene match: 2. CDR3 region: CASSLEGLAGSDTQYF. Here the CDR3 DNA reads TGCGCCAGCAGCTTGGAGGGACTAGCGGGGTCAGATACGCAGTATTTT.

V is TRBV19 and J is TRBJ1-5, with TRBD1 as a possible D gene (6 bases). Germline values: CDR1 LNHDA, CDR2 SQIVND (reference sequence). CDR3 length: 13 amino acids. V was cut by 4 bases and J by 7 bases, with 11 bases left in between. The CDR3 DNA is TGTGCCAGTAGTACACAGGGAAACCAGCCCCAGCATTTT. Amino acids: CASSTQGNQPQHF.